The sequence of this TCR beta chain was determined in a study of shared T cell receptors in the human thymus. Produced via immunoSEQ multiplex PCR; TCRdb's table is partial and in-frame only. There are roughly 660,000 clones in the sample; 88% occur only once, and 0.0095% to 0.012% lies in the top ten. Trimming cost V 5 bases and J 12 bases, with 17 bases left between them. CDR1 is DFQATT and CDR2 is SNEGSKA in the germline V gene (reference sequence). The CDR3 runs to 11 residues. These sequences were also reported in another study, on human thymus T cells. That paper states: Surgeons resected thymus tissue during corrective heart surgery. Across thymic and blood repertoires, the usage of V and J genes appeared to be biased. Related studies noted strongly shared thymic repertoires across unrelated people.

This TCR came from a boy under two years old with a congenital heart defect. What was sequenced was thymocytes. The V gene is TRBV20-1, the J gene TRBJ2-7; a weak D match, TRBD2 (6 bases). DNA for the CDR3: TGCAGTGCTCTGGAGGGCACCCGGGGGTACTTC. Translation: CSALEGTRGYF.